This T cell receptor (beta chain) was sequenced in a study of CD8+ T cells in alopecia areata. Broader study findings: Scalp samples also yield sequences of resident alphabeta T cells from normal skin.

Germline V lookup: CDR1 LGHNA, CDR2 YNFKEQ. With V trimmed by 8 bases and J by 4 bases, 14 bases remained unmatched. The CDR3 is made up of 15 amino acids. In each case, RNA was isolated and then reverse transcribed into cDNA as the sequencing template. Assay used: immunoSEQ multiplex PCR; TCRdb lists only in-frame clones, some missing. The repertoire holds 100,000 to 150,000 clones, with approximately 47% as singletons. This clone turned up a few times. Antigen specificity is unknown. The specimen sequenced was NKG2D-low CD8+ T cells sorted from blood. This chain joins TRBV4-2 and TRBJ2-7, with 7 bases that match TRBD1. This receptor was obtained from a human donor with alopecia areata. The CDR3 here is CASGLPGQLTYEQYF. CDR3 in DNA: TGTGCCAGCGGCCTACCGGGACAGTTGACTTACGAGCAGTACTTC.